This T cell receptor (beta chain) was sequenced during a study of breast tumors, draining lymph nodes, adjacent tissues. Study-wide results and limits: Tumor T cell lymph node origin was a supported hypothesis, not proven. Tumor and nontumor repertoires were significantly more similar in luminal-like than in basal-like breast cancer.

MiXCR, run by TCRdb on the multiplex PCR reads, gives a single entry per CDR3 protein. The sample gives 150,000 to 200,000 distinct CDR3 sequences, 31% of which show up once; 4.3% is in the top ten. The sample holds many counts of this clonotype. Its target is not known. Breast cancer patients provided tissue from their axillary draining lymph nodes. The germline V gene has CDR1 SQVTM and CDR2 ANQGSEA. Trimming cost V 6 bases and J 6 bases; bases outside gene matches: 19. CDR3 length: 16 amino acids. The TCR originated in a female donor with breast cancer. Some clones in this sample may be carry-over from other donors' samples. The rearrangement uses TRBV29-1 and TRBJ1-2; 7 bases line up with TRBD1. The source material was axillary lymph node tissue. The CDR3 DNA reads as TGCAGCGTGGGGGATACGAGAACAGGGGAAATAGATGGCTACACCTTC. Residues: CSVGDTRTGEIDGYTF.